Listed here are 20 T cell receptor beta chains from one sample, sequenced in a study of shared clonotypes between healthy human individuals. The method was immunoSEQ multiplex PCR; TCRdb's version includes in-frame clones alone and lacks a portion of them. The table shows about 2.5 million clones, with roughly 92% occurring only once. The source material was naive CD4+ T cells from PBMCs. Specified subset: CD45RA+ positively selected. These receptors all stem from a man younger than 30 in good health. Some clones in this sample may be carry-over from other donors' samples.

The chain joins TRBV28 to TRBJ1-1, with D uncertain. Germline V gene sequence: CDR1 MDHEN, CDR2 SYDVKM. CDR3 length equals 13 residues. Trimming removed 2 bases at V and 10 bases at J, with 14 bases between. The DNA for the CDR3 is TGTGCCAGCAGTTTAGGTGTTGGGAGAAGAGCTTTCTTT. This translates into CASSLGVGRRAFF.

The V gene is TRBV7-3, the J gene TRBJ2-2; D call uncertain. The V and J ends lost 4 bases and 0 bases respectively, with 9 bases between them. Germline values: CDR1 SGHTA, CDR2 FQGTGA. This CDR3 has 15 amino acids. As DNA, the CDR3 is TGTGCCAGCAGCTCCACCAGGACGAACACCGGGGAGCTGTTTTTT. Its protein product is CASSSTRTNTGELFF.

The J gene is TRBJ2-1, the V gene TRBV30; D perhaps matches TRBD2 (5 bases). CDR3 length equals 15 residues. Germline CDR1 and CDR2: GTSNPN and SVGIG (reference sequence). V lost 0 bases, J lost 6 bases, and 15 bases lay in between. DNA of the CDR3: TGTGCCTGGAGTGTTGGCTTAGCGAGAACCAATGAGCAGTTCTTC. Translation gives CAWSVGLARTNEQFF.

The chain uses TRBV6-4 and TRBJ2-2, with TRBD1 matching 7 bases. The CDR3 is 15 amino acids. CDR1 and CDR2 (germline): MRHNA, SNTAGT. Unmatched junction bases numbered 5, after V lost 7 bases and J lost 0 bases. In DNA form, the CDR3 reads TGTGCCAGCACCCCGGGACAGCCGAACACCGGGGAGCTGTTTTTT. Translation gives CASTPGQPNTGELFF.

The rearrangement links TRBV5-4 to TRBJ2-4; D tentatively reads TRBD1 or TRBD2 (5 bases each). The germline gives CDR1 SGHNT, CDR2 YYREEE (reference sequence). The CDR3 is 14 residues long. V was clipped by 9 bases and J by 12 bases, with 25 bases between them. The CDR3 here is CATTNTGPPRGQYF. CDR3 sequence (DNA): TGTGCCACTACGAATACCGGGCCACCGAGGGGTCAGTACTTC. The variable domain in full, with the rest retrieved from reference TRBV5-4 and TRBJ2-4, is ETGVTQSPTHLIKTRGQQVTLRCSSQSGHNTVSWYQQALGQGPQFIFQYYREEENGRGNFPPRFSGLQFPNYSSELNVNALELDDSALYLCATTNTGPPRGQYFGAGTRLSVL.

Comments on this clone: Other DNA variants within this sample encode the same CDR3. The chain uses TRBV6-5 and TRBJ2-7; 14 nucleotides line up with TRBD2. The CDR3 runs to 15 residues. V trimming: 6 bases; J trimming: 2 bases; junction bases outside the gene matches: 3. Germline assignment: CDR1 MNHEY and CDR2 SVGAGI. The CDR3 here is CASSRLAGGTYEQYF. The CDR3 bases are TGTGCCAGCAGCCGACTAGCGGGAGGGACCTACGAGCAGTACTTC.

The chain uses TRBV9 and TRBJ2-1; 9 bases line up with TRBD2. Germline V gene sequence: CDR1 SGDLS, CDR2 YYNGEE. V dropped 0 bases and J dropped 8; count of bases not matched to a gene: 9. This CDR3 comprises 16 residues. CDR3 protein: CASSVGLREGGDEQFF. CDR3 in DNA: TGTGCCAGCAGCGTAGGTTTGCGGGAGGGCGGCGATGAGCAGTTCTTC.

This clone is a singleton in its sample. The chain couples TRBV27 to TRBJ2-7; TRBD1 matches at 9 bases. In germline, CDR1 is MNHEY, CDR2 SMNVEV (reference sequence). This CDR3 contains 13 residues. The V segment lost 8 bases and the J segment 4 bases; nucleotides outside the gene matches: 6. The CDR3: CASQGQGTYEQYF. The CDR3 region has the DNA TGTGCCAGCCAGGGACAGGGAACTTACGAGCAGTACTTC.

DNA of the CDR3: TGTGCCAGCAGTTTCTCCCGGATCCACACCGGGGAGCTGTTTTTT. Translation: CASSFSRIHTGELFF. The chain is built from TRBV27 and TRBJ2-2; D remains unclear. With 3 bases removed from V and 3 bases from J, the gap between germline ends came to 11 bases. The CDR3 consists of 15 residues. Germline values: CDR1 MNHEY, CDR2 SMNVEV (reference sequence).

This clone showed up just a few times. The rearrangement links TRBV4-3 to TRBJ1-5, with D uncertain. This CDR3 spans 13 amino acids. Between the trimmed V and J ends, which lost 4 bases and 3 bases, there was a span of 7 bases. Germline V gene data show CDR1 as LGHNA and CDR2 as YSLEER. The CDR3 DNA follows: TGCGCCAGCAGCCGCGGGGTCAATCAGCCCCAGCATTTT. It is translated as CASSRGVNQPQHF.

This rearrangement joins TRBV4-1 to TRBJ2-3; D perhaps matches TRBD2 (5 bases). V lost 8 bases and J lost 5, with 11 bases in between. The length of the CDR3 is 12 residues. Germline V gives CDR1 MGHRA, CDR2 YSYEKL. The CDR3 DNA is TGCGCCAGCGGGAGTGGTGGAGATACGCAGTATTTT. It yields the protein CASGSGGDTQYF.

This clone was counted a single time. The chain carries TRBV27 and TRBJ2-5; 7 positions agree with TRBD1. The CDR3 length is 15 residues. Germline lookup yields CDR1 MNHEY and CDR2 SMNVEV (reference sequence). After removal of 3 bases from V and 5 bases from J, the junction contained 9 bases not matched to a gene. CDR3 residues: CASSFQEGGWETQYF. CDR3 in DNA: TGTGCCAGCAGTTTCCAAGAAGGGGGCTGGGAGACCCAGTACTTC.

The rearrangement links TRBV7-8 to TRBJ1-2, with unresolved D. Germline V gene data show CDR1 as SGHVS and CDR2 as FQNEAQ. With 5 bases removed from V and 8 bases from J, the gap between germline ends came to 24 bases. The CDR3 contains 16 residues. For the CDR3, the DNA is TGTGCCAGCAGCCCCGACGTTGTAGAGACCCGCCACGGCTACACCTTC. It is translated as CASSPDVVETRHGYTF.

The chain carries TRBV19 and TRBJ2-1, with unresolved D. V lost 3 bases and J 3 bases, leaving 12 bases between the germline ends. The germline V gene encodes CDR1 LNHDA and CDR2 SQIVND (reference sequence). The CDR3 covers 15 residues. CDR3 protein: CASSILGELYNEQFF. The CDR3 region has the DNA TGTGCCAGTAGTATCCTTGGAGAACTCTACAATGAGCAGTTCTTC. Full variable domain (missing parts from reference TRBV19 and TRBJ2-1): DGGITQSPKYLFRKEGQNVTLSCEQNLNHDAMYWYRQDPGQGLRLIYYSQIVNDFQKGDIAEGYSVSREKKESFPLTVTSAQKNPTAFYLCASSILGELYNEQFFGPGTRLTVL.

Comment on this clone: Other DNA sequences in this specimen translate into the identical CDR3. V and J are TRBV2 and TRBJ2-2, with 10 nucleotides matching TRBD2. Germline CDR1 SNHLY, CDR2 FYNNEI. V dropped 5 bases and J dropped 4; count of bases not matched to a gene: 4. The CDR3 consists of 15 residues. The CDR3 region is CASSLAGEVTGELFF. CDR3 DNA sequence: TGTGCCAGCAGTCTAGCGGGAGAGGTCACCGGGGAGCTGTTTTTT.

This rearrangement joins TRBV4-1 to TRBJ1-2, with TRBD1 matching 8 bases. From germline, CDR1 is MGHRA and CDR2 YSYEKL. The CDR3 has 19 residues. J lost 3 bases, V lost 4 bases, and 19 bases had no gene match. Written as DNA, the CDR3 is TGCGCCAGCAGCCTCAAAGTCCCGACTCGACAGGGGTGGGACTATGGCTACACCTTC. It is translated as CASSLKVPTRQGWDYGYTF.

The J gene is TRBJ2-7, the V gene TRBV7-9, with D hard to call. V was clipped by 4 bases and J by 7 bases, with 17 bases between them. Germline V gene data show CDR1 as SEHNR and CDR2 as FQNEAQ (reference sequence). The CDR3 loop spans 14 amino acids. CDR3 bases: TGTGCCAGCAGCTCTCTCCTTGGCAGTAATGAGCAGTACTTC. Translated: CASSSLLGSNEQYF.

The V and J genes are TRBV11-3 and TRBJ2-1; 9 positions match TRBD2. The germline V gene has CDR1 SGHNT and CDR2 YENEEA. CDR3 length: 15 residues. Unmatched junction bases numbered 11, after V lost 5 bases and J lost 9 bases. This chain's CDR3 is CASSRSGLADGEQFF. Written as DNA, the CDR3 is TGTGCCAGCAGCCGATCGGGACTAGCCGACGGTGAGCAGTTCTTC.

The rearrangement joins TRBV7-6 to TRBJ2-2; D gene ambiguous. This CDR3 is built from 12 residues. Trimming shortened V by 3 bases and J by 8 bases, and 7 bases separated the two germline ends. Germline CDR1 reads SGHVS; CDR2 reads FNYEAQ. The CDR3 spells CASSLSRGELFF. As DNA, the CDR3 is TGTGCCAGCAGCTTGTCCAGGGGGGAGCTGTTTTTT. Filled out from reference TRBV7-6 and TRBJ2-2, the complete variable domain reads GAGVSQSPRYKVTKRGQDVALRCDPISGHVSLYWYRQALGQGPEFLTYFNYEAQQDKSGLPNDRFSAERPEGSISTLTIQRTEQRDSAMYRCASSLSRGELFFGEGSRLTVL.

The rearrangement joins TRBV10-1 to TRBJ2-1; D is unresolved. V lost 4 bases and J 0 bases, leaving 13 bases between the germline ends. CDR3 length: 16 residues. Germline V gene data show CDR1 as WNHNN and CDR2 as SYGVQD (reference sequence). CDR3 sequence: CASSVSSRSSYNEQFF. CDR3 bases: TGCGCCAGCAGTGTGTCTTCCCGAAGCTCCTACAATGAGCAGTTCTTC.